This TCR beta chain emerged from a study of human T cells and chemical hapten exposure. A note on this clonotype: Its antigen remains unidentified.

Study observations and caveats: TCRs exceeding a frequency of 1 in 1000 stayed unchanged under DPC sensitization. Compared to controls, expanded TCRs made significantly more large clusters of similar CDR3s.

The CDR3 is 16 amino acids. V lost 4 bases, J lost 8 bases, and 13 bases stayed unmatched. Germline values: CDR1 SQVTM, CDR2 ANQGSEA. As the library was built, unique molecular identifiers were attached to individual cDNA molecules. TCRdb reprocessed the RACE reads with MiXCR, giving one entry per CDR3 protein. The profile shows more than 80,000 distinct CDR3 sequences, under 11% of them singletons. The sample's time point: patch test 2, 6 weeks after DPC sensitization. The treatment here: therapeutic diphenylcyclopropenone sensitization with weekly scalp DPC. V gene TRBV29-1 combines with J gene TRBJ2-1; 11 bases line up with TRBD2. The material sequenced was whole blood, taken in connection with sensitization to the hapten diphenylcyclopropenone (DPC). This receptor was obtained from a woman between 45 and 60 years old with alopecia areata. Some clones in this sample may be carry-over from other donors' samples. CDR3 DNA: TGCAGCGTTGCCCATAGCGGGAGGGCCACCGGTGATGAGCAGTTCTTC. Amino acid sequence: CSVAHSGRATGDEQFF.